This T cell receptor (beta chain) was obtained from a study of vaccination effects on CD4 cells after COVID-19. As for the study in general: Pools of viral peptides were used by the ViraFEST assay to expand antigen-specific CD4+ T cells ahead of sequencing.

Remarks on this clone: Its cognate antigen is unknown.

After roughly 9 days in culture, the CD4+ T cells were isolated. Sequencing used immunoSEQ multiplex PCR; TCRdb keeps in-frame clones, though not all of them. The sample contains roughly 34,000 clones, 70% of which appear only once. Germline V lookup: CDR1 SGHNT, CDR2 YENEEA. CDR3 length: 15 amino acids. After removal of 5 bases from V and 8 bases from J, the junction contained 12 bases not matched to a gene. The chain couples TRBV11-3 to TRBJ1-1; TRBD1 matches at 9 bases. The sequences come from CD4+ T cells from PBMCs cultured without peptide, collected before COVID-19 vaccination. This TCR was sampled from a human donor who received a COVID-19 vaccine. CDR3: CASSLGQGTAEEAFF. The CDR3 coding sequence is TGTGCCAGCAGCCTCGGACAGGGGACCGCCGAAGAAGCTTTCTTT.